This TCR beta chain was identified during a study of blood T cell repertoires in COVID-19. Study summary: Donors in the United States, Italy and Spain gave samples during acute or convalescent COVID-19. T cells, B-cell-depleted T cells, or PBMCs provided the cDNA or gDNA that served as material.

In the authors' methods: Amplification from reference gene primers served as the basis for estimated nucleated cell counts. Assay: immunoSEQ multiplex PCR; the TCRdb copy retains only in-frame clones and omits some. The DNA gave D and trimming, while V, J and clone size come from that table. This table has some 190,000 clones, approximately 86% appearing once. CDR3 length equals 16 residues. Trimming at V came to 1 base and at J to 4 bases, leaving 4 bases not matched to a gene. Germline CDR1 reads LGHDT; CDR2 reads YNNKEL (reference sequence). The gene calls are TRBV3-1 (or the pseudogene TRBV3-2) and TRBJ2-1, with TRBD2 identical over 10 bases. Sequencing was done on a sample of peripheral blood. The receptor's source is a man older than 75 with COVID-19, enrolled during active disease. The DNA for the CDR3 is TGTGCCAGCAGCCAAGGTCCGGGACTAGCGTACAATGAGCAGTTCTTC. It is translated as CASSQGPGLAYNEQFF.